This is a list of T cell receptor beta chains from one sample in a study of blood T cells in healthy people across ages. TCRdb recomputed calls from the 5' RACE reads with MiXCR, one row per CDR3 protein. The sample carries 1.6 million or so distinct CDR3 sequences, roughly 32% recorded once. Sample: blood. These receptors all come from a woman in her thirties in good health. CDR3s include the opening cysteine and the closing phenylalanine or tryptophan.

cdr3_length: 14
v_call: TRBV19
cdr3_aa: CASTEAGKLNEQFF

cdr3_length: 14
v_call: TRBV5-1
cdr3_aa: CASSDTGGTLEAFF

cdr3_length: 16
v_call: TRBV6-1
cdr3_aa: CASSHGLVGITDTQYF

cdr3_length: 16
v_call: TRBV4-1
cdr3_aa: CASSSLLGQGFYEQYF

cdr3_length: 15
v_call: TRBV20-1
cdr3_aa: CSARDPAQEGEKLFF

cdr3_length: 14
v_call: TRBV29-1
cdr3_aa: CSVEHRGEDYGYTF

cdr3_length: 15
v_call: TRBV24-1
cdr3_aa: CATSDFVQGNETQYF

cdr3_length: 15
v_call: TRBV10-1
cdr3_aa: CASSDPGGGAETQYF

cdr3_length: 16
v_call: TRBV11-1
cdr3_aa: CASSLEMGLAGNEQFF

cdr3_length: 12
v_call: TRBV20-1
cdr3_aa: CSAPRSGTEAFF

cdr3_length: 13
v_call: TRBV30
cdr3_aa: CAWSVALDYEQYF

cdr3_length: 14
v_call: TRBV20-1
cdr3_aa: CSAPRAGSVYEQYF

cdr3_length: 17
v_call: TRBV20-1
cdr3_aa: CSARDQKNRGRGYGYTF

cdr3_length: 13
v_call: TRBV20-1
cdr3_aa: CSARTTGLMKLFF

cdr3_length: 14
v_call: TRBV12-3/TRBV12-4
cdr3_aa: CASNKLAAEGPQYF

cdr3_length: 12
v_call: TRBV20-1
cdr3_aa: CSASSTPYEQYF

cdr3_length: 14
v_call: TRBV6-5
cdr3_aa: CASSPGLTRETQYF

cdr3_length: 19
v_call: TRBV7-2
cdr3_aa: CASSLGGPGRGRSGNTIYF

cdr3_length: 11
v_call: TRBV29-1
cdr3_aa: CNVGSTDTQYF

cdr3_length: 16
v_call: TRBV3-1
cdr3_aa: CASSQDLGLDSNEQFF

cdr3_length: 15
v_call: TRBV7-9
cdr3_aa: CASSLVRMEQETQYF

cdr3_length: 15
v_call: TRBV20-1
cdr3_aa: CSASPMGGGPNEQFF

cdr3_length: 14
v_call: TRBV7-8
cdr3_aa: CASRDWRGTGTQYF

cdr3_length: 14
v_call: TRBV6-2/TRBV6-3
cdr3_aa: CASTHTGEWKTQYF

cdr3_length: 15
v_call: TRBV12-3/TRBV12-4
cdr3_aa: CASVDGGLESNEQFF

cdr3_length: 18
v_call: TRBV7-9
cdr3_aa: CASSLTLGASGRAETQYF

cdr3_length: 16
v_call: TRBV4-1
cdr3_aa: CASSQGYRDRGREQYF

cdr3_length: 16
v_call: TRBV7-9
cdr3_aa: CASSLWSGSSYNEQFF

cdr3_length: 16
v_call: TRBV4-1
cdr3_aa: CASSALGTSSYNEQFF

cdr3_length: 16
v_call: TRBV4-2
cdr3_aa: CASSPPRANMNTEAFF

cdr3_length: 17
v_call: TRBV20-1
cdr3_aa: CSTRAHRREVFRGEQFF

cdr3_length: 13
v_call: TRBV30
cdr3_aa: CAWTQTMDYGYTF

cdr3_length: 15
v_call: TRBV20-1
cdr3_aa: CSARGGPSSYNEQFF

cdr3_length: 16
v_call: TRBV7-9
cdr3_aa: CASSLGGGLAGEEQFF

cdr3_length: 12
v_call: TRBV20-1
cdr3_aa: CSFPGGDYGYTF

cdr3_length: 15
v_call: TRBV5-1
cdr3_aa: CASSRTGTGANVLTF

cdr3_length: 12
v_call: TRBV7-9
cdr3_aa: CASSLGEWGYTF

cdr3_length: 13
v_call: TRBV7-3
cdr3_aa: CASSLGRSHEQFF

cdr3_length: 12
v_call: TRBV30
cdr3_aa: CAWSVARTEQFF

cdr3_length: 14
v_call: TRBV28
cdr3_aa: CASSLDGRVYEQYF

cdr3_length: 15
v_call: TRBV3-1
cdr3_aa: CASSTAGTGNYEQYF

cdr3_length: 18
v_call: TRBV4-1
cdr3_aa: CASSQGPRKRGAWDEQFF